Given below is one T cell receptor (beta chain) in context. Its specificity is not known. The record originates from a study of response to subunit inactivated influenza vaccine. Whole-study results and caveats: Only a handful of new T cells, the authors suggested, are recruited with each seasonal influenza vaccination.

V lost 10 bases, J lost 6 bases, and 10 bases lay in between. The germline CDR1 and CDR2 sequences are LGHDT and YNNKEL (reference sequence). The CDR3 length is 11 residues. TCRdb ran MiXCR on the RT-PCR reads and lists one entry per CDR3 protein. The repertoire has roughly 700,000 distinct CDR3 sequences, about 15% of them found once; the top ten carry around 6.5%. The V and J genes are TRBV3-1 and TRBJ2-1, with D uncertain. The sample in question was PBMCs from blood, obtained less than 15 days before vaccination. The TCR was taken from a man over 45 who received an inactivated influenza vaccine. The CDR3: CATAAVNEQFF. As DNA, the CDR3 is TGTGCCACTGCTGCGGTCAATGAGCAGTTCTTC.